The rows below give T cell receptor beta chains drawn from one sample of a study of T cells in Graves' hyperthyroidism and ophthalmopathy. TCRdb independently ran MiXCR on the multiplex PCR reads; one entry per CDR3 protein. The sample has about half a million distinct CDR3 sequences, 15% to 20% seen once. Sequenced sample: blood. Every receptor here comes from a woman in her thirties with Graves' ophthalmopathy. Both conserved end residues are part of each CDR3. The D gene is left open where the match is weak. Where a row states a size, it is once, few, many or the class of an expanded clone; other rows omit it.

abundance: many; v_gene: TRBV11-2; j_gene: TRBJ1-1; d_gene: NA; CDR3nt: TGTGCCAGCAGACGGGGGGACACTGAAGCTTTCTTT; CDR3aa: CASRRGDTEAFF
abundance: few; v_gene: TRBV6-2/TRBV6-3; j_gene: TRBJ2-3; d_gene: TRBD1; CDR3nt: TGTGCCAGCAGCGACAGGGTGTACACAGATACGCAGTATTTT; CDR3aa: CASSDRVYTDTQYF
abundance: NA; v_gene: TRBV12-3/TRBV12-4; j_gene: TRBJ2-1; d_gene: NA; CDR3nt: TGTGCCAGCAGATCCTTGGCAGGGCCTAGCTCCTACAATGAGCAGTTCTTC; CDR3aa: CASRSLAGPSSYNEQFF
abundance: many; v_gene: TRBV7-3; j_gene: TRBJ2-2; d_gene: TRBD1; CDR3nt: TGTGCCAGCAGCTTACTCGGACAGGGATCCGGGGAGCTGTTTTTT; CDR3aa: CASSLLGQGSGELFF
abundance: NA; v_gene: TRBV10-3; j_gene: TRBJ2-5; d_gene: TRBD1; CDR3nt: TGTGCCATCAGCATTATTGACAGGGGACAGACCCAGTACTTC; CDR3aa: CAISIIDRGQTQYF
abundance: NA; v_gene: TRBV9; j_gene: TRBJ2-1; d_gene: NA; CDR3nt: TGTGCCAGCAGCGACGCACAAGTGGGAGGTTACAATGAGCGGTTCTTC; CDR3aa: CASSDAQVGGYNERFF
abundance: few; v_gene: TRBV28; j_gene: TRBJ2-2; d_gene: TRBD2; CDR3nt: TGTGCCAGCAGTTTTTTTGGGGGACTAAACACCGGGGAGCTGTTTTTT; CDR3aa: CASSFFGGLNTGELFF
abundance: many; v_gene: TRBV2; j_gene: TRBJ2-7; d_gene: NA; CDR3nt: TGTGCCAGCAGTGGAGGGACCCTCGGAACTTACGAGCAGTACTTC; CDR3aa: CASSGGTLGTYEQYF
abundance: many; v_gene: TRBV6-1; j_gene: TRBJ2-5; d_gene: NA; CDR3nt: TGTGCCAGCAGGCCCCTAGCGTCCACCCAAGAGACCCAGTACTTC; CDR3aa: CASRPLASTQETQYF
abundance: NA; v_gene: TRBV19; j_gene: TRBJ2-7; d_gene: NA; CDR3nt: TGTGCCAGTAGTCCAGGTGGCAGGGGAAGCTACGAGCAGTACTTC; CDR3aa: CASSPGGRGSYEQYF
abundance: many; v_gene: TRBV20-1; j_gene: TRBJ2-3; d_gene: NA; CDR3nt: TGCAGTGCTAGAGCAAGGGCAGATACGCAGTATTTT; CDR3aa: CSARARADTQYF
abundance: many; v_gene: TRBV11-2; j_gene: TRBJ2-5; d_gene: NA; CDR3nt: TGTGCCAGCAGCTTAGGCCTAGCCAAAGAGACCCAGTACTTC; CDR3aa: CASSLGLAKETQYF
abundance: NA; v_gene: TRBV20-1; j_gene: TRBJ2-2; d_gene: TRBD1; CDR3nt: TGCAGTGCTAGAGATTTGGGACAGGATTACACCGGGGAGCTGTTTTTT; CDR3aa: CSARDLGQDYTGELFF
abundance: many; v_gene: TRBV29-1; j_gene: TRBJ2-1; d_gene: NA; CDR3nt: TGCAGCGTTGAAGATCAGGGGCAGGGGCATTACAATGAGCAGTTCTTC; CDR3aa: CSVEDQGQGHYNEQFF
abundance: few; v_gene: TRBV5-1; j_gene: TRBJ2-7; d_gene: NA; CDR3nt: TGCGCCAGCAGCTTGGGGCCCCAAGGCACCTACGAGCAGTACTTC; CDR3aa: CASSLGPQGTYEQYF
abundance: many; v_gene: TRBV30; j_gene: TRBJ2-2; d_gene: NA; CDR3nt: TGTGCCTGGAGTGGACAGCGCGGGGAGCTGTTTTTT; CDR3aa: CAWSGQRGELFF
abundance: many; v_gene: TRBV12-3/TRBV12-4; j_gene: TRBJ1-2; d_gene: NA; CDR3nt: TGTGCCAGCAGTTCTGCAGGGAGGCATGGCTACACCTTC; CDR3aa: CASSSAGRHGYTF
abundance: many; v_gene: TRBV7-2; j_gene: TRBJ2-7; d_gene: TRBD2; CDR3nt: TGTGCCAGCAGCTTAGGGGGACTAATCTACGAGCAGTACTTC; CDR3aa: CASSLGGLIYEQYF
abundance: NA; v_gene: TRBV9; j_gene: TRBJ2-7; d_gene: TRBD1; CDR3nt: TGTGCCAGCAGCGGGCGACAGGGGACCTACGAGCAGTACTTC; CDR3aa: CASSGRQGTYEQYF
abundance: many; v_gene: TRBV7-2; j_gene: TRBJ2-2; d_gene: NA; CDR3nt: TGTGCCAGCAGCTTAGGTCCTGCGGTAGGGGTCACCGGGGAGCTGTTTTTT; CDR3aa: CASSLGPAVGVTGELFF
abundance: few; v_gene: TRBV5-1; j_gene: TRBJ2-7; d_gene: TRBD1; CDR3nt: TGCGCCAGCAGCCGACGGACAGGTTTGGACGAGCAGTACTTC; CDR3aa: CASSRRTGLDEQYF
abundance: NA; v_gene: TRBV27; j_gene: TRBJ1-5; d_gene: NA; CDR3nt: TGTGCCAGCAGTTTAGAGGGGCGGAACAATCAGCCCCAGCATTTT; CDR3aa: CASSLEGRNNQPQHF
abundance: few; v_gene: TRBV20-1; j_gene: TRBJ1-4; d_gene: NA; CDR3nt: TGCAGTGCGGGAGGGGATGAAAAACTGTTTTTT; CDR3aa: CSAGGDEKLFF
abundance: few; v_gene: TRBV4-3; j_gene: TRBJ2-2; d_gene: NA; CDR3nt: TGCGCCAGCAGCGCTTCACCAATGAACACCGGGGAGCTGTTTTTT; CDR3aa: CASSASPMNTGELFF
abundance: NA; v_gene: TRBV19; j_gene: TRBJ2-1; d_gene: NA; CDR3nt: TGTGCCAGTGCGAGGGGGTATGAGCAGTTCTTC; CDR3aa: CASARGYEQFF
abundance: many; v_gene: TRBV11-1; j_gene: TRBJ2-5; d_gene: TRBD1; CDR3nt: TGTGCCAGCAGCTTACCACTGGGGACAGGTCCCGAGACCCAGTACTTC; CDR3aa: CASSLPLGTGPETQYF
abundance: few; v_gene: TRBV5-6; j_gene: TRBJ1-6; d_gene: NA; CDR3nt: TGTGCCAGCAGCCGACTGACAGAAGATAATTCACCCCTCCACTTT; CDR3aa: CASSRLTEDNSPLHF
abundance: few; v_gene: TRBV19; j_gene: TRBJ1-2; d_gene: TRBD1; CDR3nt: TGTGCCAGTACCCCCGGACAGGGAAGGAGGAAGATAAACTATGGCTACACCTTC; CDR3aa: CASTPGQGRRKINYGYTF
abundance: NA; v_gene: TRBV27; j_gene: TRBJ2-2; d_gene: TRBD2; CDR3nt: TGTGCCAGCAGTTTACTAGCGGGAGGGGGAACCGGGGAGCTGTTTTTT; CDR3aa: CASSLLAGGGTGELFF
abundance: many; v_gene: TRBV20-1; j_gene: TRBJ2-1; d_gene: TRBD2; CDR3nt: TGCAGTGCTAGCAACCTAGCGGGAACGGGCAATGAGCAGTTCTTC; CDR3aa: CSASNLAGTGNEQFF
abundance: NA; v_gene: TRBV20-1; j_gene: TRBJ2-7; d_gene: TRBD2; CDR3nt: TGCAGTGCTAGGGCGGGACTAGCGGGAGCCTACGAGCAGTACTTC; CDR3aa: CSARAGLAGAYEQYF
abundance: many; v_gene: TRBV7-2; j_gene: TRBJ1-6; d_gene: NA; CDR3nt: TGTGCCAGCAGCTCCCCTTTTGGGGATTCACCCCTCCACTTT; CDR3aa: CASSSPFGDSPLHF
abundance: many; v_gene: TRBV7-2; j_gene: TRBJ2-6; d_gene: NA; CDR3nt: TGTGCCAGCAGCCCCGGGCCCGGATCGTCTGGGGCCAACGTCCTGACTTTC; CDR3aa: CASSPGPGSSGANVLTF
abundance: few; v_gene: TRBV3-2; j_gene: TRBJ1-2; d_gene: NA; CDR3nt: TGTGCCAGCAGTCCCCTCGCAGGGCCCTATGGCTACACCTTC; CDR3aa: CASSPLAGPYGYTF
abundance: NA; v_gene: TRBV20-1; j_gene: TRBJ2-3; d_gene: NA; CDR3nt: TGCAGTGCTAGCAGCGGCTACTACACAGATACGCAGTATTTT; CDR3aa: CSASSGYYTDTQYF
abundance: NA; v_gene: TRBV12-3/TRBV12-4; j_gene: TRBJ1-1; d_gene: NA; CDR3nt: TGTGCCAGCAGCCCAGGGGTCCCTGAAGCTTTCTTT; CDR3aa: CASSPGVPEAFF